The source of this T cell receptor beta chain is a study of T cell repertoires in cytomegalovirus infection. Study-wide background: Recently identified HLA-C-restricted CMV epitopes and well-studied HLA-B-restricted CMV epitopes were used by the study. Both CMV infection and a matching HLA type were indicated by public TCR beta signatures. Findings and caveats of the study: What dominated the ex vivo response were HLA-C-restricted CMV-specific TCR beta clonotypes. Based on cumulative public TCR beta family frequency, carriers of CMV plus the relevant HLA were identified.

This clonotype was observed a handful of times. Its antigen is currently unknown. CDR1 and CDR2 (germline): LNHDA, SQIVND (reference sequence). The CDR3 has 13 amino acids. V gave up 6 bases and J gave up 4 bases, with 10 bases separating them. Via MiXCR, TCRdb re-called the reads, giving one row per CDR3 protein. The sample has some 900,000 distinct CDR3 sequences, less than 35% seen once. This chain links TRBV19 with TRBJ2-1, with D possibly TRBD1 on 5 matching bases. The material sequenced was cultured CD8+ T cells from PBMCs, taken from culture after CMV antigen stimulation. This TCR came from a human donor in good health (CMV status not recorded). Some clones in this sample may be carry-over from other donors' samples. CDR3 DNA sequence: TGTGCCAGTAGCTGGACAAAGTACAATGAGCAGTTCTTC. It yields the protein CASSWTKYNEQFF.